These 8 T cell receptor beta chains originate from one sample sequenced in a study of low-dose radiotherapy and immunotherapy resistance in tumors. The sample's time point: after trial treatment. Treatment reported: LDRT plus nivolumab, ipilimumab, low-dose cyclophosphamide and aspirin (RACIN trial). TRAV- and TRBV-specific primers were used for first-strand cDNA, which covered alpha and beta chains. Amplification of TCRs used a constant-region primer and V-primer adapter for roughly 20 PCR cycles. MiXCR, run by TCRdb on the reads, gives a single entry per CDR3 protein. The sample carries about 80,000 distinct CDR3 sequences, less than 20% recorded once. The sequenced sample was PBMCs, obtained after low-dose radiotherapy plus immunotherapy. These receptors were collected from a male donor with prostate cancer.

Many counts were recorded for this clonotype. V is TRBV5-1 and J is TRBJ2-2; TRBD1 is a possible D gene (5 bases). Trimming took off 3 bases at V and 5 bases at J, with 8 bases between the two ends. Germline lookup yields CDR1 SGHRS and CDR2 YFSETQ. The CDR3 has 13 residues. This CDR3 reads CASSSQGTGELFF. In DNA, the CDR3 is TGCGCCAGCAGCTCTCAGGGTACCGGGGAGCTGTTTTTT.

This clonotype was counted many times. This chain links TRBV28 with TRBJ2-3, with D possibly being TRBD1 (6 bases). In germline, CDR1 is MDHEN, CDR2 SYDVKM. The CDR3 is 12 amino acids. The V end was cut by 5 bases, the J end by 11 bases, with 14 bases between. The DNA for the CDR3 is TGTGCCAGCAGTCGGACAGCAATAGGGCAGTATTTT. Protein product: CASSRTAIGQYF. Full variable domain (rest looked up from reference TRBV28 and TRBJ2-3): DVKVTQSSRYLVKRTGEKVFLECVQDMDHENMFWYRQDPGLGLRLIYFSYDVKMKEKGDIPEGYSVSREKKERFSLILESASTNQTSMYLCASSRTAIGQYFGPGTRLTVL.

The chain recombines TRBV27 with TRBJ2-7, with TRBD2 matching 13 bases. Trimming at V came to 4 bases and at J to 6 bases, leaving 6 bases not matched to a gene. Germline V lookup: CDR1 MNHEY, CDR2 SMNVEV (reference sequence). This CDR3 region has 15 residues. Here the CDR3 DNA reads TGTGCCAGCAGTTCCCCGGGACTAGCGGGAACCGAGCAGTACTTC. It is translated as CASSSPGLAGTEQYF.

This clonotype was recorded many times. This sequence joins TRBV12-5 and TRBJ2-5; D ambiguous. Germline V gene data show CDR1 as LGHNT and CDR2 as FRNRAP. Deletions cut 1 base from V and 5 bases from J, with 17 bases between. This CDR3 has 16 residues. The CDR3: CASGLGSSTGPETQYF. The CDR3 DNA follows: TGTGCTAGTGGTTTGGGGTCGTCCACGGGTCCGGAGACCCAGTACTTC.

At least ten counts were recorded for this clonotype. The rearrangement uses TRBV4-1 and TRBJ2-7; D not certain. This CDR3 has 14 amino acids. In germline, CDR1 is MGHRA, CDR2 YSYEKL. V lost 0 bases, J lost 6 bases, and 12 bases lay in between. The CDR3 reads CASSQEGPSGEQYF. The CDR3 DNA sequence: TGCGCCAGCAGCCAAGAGGGCCCCTCGGGCGAGCAGTACTTC.

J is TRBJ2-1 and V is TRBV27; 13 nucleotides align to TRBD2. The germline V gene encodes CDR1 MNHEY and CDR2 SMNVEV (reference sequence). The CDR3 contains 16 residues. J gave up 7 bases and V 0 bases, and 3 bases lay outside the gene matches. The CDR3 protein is CASSLSGTSGVNEQFF. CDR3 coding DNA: TGTGCCAGCAGTTTATCCGGGACTAGCGGGGTTAATGAGCAGTTCTTC.

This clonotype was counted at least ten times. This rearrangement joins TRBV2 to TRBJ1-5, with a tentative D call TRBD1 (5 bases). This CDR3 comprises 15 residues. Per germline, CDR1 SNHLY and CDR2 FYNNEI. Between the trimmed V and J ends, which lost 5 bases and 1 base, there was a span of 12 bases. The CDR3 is CASSSGGVSNQPQHF. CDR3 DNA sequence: TGTGCCAGCAGTAGTGGGGGGGTCAGCAATCAGCCCCAGCATTTT.

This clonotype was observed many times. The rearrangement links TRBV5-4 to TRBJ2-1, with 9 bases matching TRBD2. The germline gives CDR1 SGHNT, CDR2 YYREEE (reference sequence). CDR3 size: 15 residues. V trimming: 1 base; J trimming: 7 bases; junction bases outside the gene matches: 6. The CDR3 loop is CASSLNGGRGNEQFF. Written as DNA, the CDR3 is TGTGCCAGCAGCTTGAATGGCGGGAGGGGGAATGAGCAGTTCTTC. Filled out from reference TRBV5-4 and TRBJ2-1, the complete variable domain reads ETGVTQSPTHLIKTRGQQVTLRCSSQSGHNTVSWYQQALGQGPQFIFQYYREEENGRGNFPPRFSGLQFPNYSSELNVNALELDDSALYLCASSLNGGRGNEQFFGPGTRLTVL.